This record looks at one T cell receptor beta chain sequence and its context. TCRdb's table, derived via immunoSEQ multiplex PCR, lists solely in-frame clones and lacks some. The sample shows 31,000 or so clones, roughly 80% of them seen only once. Germline assignment: CDR1 GTSNPN and CDR2 SVGIG (reference sequence). CDR3 length: 15 residues. V shed 6 bases and J 1 base; nucleotides not matched to a gene: 4. The sample comes from a study of STAT5B mutations in CD4+ large granular lymphocyte leukemia. The receptor comes from a human donor in good health. The source material was CD4+ T cells from blood buffy coats. This chain links TRBV30 with TRBJ2-5; TRBD2 matches 14 bases. In nucleotides, the CDR3 is TGTGCCTGCGGACTAGCGGGAGGCCGCCAAGAGACCCAGTACTTC. This codes for CACGLAGGRQETQYF.